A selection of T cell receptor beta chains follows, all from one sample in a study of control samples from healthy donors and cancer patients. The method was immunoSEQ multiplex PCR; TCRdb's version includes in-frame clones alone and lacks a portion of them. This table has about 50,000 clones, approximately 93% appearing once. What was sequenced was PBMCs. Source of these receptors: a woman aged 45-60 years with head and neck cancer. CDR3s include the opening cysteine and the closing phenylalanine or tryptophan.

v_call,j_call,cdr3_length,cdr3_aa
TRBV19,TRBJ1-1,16,CASSIASRGMNTEAFF
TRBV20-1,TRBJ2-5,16,CSASVRQGVYEETQYF
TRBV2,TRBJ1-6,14,CASSEGQGNSPLHF
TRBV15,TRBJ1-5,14,CATSRAGADQPQHF
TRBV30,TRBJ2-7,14,CAWSPGGGSYEQYF
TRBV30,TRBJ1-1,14,CAWSVKGMNTEAFF
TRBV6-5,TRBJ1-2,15,CAVRSDAIGLYGYTF
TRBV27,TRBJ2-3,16,CASSFGAGGNTDTQYF
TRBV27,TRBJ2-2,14,CASTGSGRGGELFF
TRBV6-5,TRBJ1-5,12,CASNGANQPQHF
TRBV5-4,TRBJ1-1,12,CASSLGSTEAFF
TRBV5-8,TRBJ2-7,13,CASSFGFSYEQYF
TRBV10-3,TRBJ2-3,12,CAISVGGATQYF
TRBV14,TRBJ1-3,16,CASSPEPGTAGNTIYF
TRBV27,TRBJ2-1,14,CASSLGAGYNEQFF
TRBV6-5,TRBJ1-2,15,CASSLGTTGAYGYTF
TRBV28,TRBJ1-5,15,CASSFRGAVNQPQHF
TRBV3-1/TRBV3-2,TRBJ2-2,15,CASSQEMGNTGELFF
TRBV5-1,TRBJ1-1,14,CASRRAAGNTEAFF
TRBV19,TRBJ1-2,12,CASLSGFGGYTF
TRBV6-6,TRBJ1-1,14,CASSPGTGSTEAFF
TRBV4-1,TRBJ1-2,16,CASSLLPGGPNYGYTF
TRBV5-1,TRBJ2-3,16,CASSFGAGGSSDTQYF
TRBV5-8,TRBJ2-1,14,CASSPGQGSHEQFF
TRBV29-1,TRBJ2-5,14,CSVSTGTGRETQYF
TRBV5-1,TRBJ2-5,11,CASSLKETQYF
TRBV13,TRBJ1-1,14,CASSSGTGATEAFF
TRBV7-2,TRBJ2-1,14,CASSRQTVGGEQFF
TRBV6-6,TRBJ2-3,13,CASSYYAGDTQYF
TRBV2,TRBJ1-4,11,CASTTNEKLFF
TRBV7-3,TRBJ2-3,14,CASSFDGNTDTQYF
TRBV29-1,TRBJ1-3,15,CSVAGTGDSGNTIYF
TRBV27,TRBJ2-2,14,CASSLQVYTGELFF
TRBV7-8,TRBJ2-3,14,CASSPGRGTDTQYF
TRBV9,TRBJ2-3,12,CASSLNTDTQYF
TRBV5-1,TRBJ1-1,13,CASSLDMNTEAFF
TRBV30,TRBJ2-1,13,CAWSEVGGNEQFF
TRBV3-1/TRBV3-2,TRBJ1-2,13,CASSPHGSYGYTF
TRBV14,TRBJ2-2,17,CASSQVRGQGHTGELFF
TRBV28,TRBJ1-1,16,CASSLLNRAGGGEAFF
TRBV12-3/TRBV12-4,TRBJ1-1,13,CASSFSQGTEAFF
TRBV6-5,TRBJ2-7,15,CASTFYTAGAYEQYF
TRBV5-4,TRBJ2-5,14,CASSTGGATETQYF
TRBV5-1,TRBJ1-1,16,CASSLGDRGPFGEAFF
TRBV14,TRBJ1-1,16,CASSQPWKGVNTEAFF
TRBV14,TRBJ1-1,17,CASSRGQGLGGTTEAFF
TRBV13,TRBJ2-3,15,CASSSPGGSTDTQYF
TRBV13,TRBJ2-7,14,CASSFRRVTYEQYF
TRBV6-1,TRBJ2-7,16,CASSEVRKRGSYEQYF
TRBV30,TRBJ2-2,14,CAWSVDRYTGELFF
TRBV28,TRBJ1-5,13,CASSFRGGQPQHF
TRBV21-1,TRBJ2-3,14,CASSFREVTDTQYF
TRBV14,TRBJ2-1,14,CASSQEINYNEQFF
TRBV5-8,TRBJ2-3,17,CASSLTLAGDPTDTQYF
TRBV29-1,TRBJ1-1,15,CSVKTGGAGNTEAFF